The 10 T cell receptor beta chains reported below all come from one sample, sequenced in a study of cytomegalovirus exposure and HLA in healthy donors. Use of 60 Vbeta and 13 Jbeta primers characterized the PCR. Produced via immunoSEQ multiplex PCR; TCRdb's table is partial and in-frame only. Of about 120,000 clones listed, 8.5% to 9% were seen once; the top ten hold about 6.6%. Sequencing was performed on PBMCs. The receptors shown here come from a woman aged 35 to 49 in good health and CMV-seropositive.

CDR3 loop: CASSVVAGTYNEQFF. The CDR3, as DNA: TGCGCCAGCAGTGTAGTAGCGGGGACTTACAATGAGCAGTTCTTC. J is TRBJ2-1 and V is TRBV10-1; TRBD2 matches at 8 bases. From germline, CDR1 is WNHNN and CDR2 SYGVQD (reference sequence). The CDR3 covers 15 residues. Losses at the gene ends were 4 bases for V and 4 bases for J; bases not matched to a gene: 6.

A few counts support this clone. Its ends do not fully match the called genes, so a read error is possible. The chain has TRBV7-8 and TRBJ2-7; D might be TRBD2 (5 bases). The CDR3 has 15 amino acids. From germline, CDR1 is SGHVS and CDR2 FQNEAQ. CDR3 loop: CASIENEQPGMEQYF. In DNA form, the CDR3 reads TGTGCCAGCATCGAAAATGAGCAGCCGGGAATGGAGCAGTACTTT.

With respect to this clone: The same CDR3 arises from other DNA sequences in this sample as well. V and J are TRBV9 and TRBJ1-2; 7 nucleotides line up with TRBD1. The CDR3 length is 14 residues. Germline V gene data show CDR1 as SGDLS and CDR2 as YYNGEE. After removal of 5 bases from V and 4 bases from J, the junction contained 8 bases not matched to a gene. The chain's CDR3 is CASRTTAGGYGYTF. The CDR3 DNA is TGTGCCAGCAGAACGACAGCAGGGGGCTATGGCTACACCTTC.

This chain links TRBV19 with TRBJ1-2; 7 positions agree with TRBD1. The CDR3 has 14 residues. Germline trimming cut 3 bases from V and 4 bases from J; bases unmatched to any gene: 5. CDR1 is LNHDA and CDR2 is SQIVND in the germline V gene (reference sequence). The CDR3 nucleotides read TGTGCCAGTAGTATTAGGGACAGCGTCTATGGCTACACCTTC. Protein sequence: CASSIRDSVYGYTF. The full variable domain, with the rest looked up from reference TRBV19 and TRBJ1-2, is DGGITQSPKYLFRKEGQNVTLSCEQNLNHDAMYWYRQDPGQGLRLIYYSQIVNDFQKGDIAEGYSVSREKKESFPLTVTSAQKNPTAFYLCASSIRDSVYGYTFGSGTRLTVV.

This clone was counted a few times. The J gene is TRBJ2-2, the V gene TRBV7-9; D may be TRBD1 (6 bases). The ends were cut back, 10 bases at V and 0 bases at J, with 12 bases in the middle. The CDR3 runs to 14 residues. The V gene's germline CDR1 is SEHNR and CDR2 FQNEAQ (reference sequence). The DNA of the CDR3 is TGTGCCACCCAGGGGCGTTCGAACACCGGGGAGCTGTTTTTT. It specifies CATQGRSNTGELFF.

V gene TRBV5-1 combines with J gene TRBJ2-3, with TRBD2 matching over 10 bases. Germline values: CDR1 SGHRS, CDR2 YFSETQ. The CDR3 covers 16 residues. V shed 1 base and J 1 base; nucleotides not matched to a gene: 3. This chain's CDR3 is CASSLTTSGGTDTQYF. CDR3 in DNA: TGCGCCAGCAGCTTGACAACTAGCGGGGGCACAGATACGCAGTATTTT.

V and J are TRBV19 and TRBJ1-5; D is undetermined. The V and J ends lost 1 base and 0 bases respectively, with 7 bases between them. The CDR3 is 15 residues long. Germline values: CDR1 LNHDA, CDR2 SQIVND (reference sequence). CDR3 sequence (DNA): TGTGCCAGTAGTATAGCGAGCTATAGCAATCAGCCCCAGCATTTT. The encoded protein is CASSIASYSNQPQHF.

The rearrangement links TRBV2 to TRBJ2-7, with D perhaps TRBD2 (5 bases). This CDR3 spans 14 amino acids. CDR1 SNHLY and CDR2 FYNNEI come from the germline V gene. V lost 4 bases and J 4 bases, leaving 14 bases between the germline ends. The CDR3 spells CASSVSGWSYEQYF. The CDR3 DNA is TGTGCCAGCAGTGTATCGGGGTGGTCTTACGAGCAGTACTTC. Full variable domain (remainder filled in from reference TRBV2 and TRBJ2-7): EPEVTQTPSHQVTQMGQEVILRCVPISNHLYFYWYRQILGQKVEFLVSFYNNEISEKSEIFDDQFSVERPDGSNFTLKIRSTKLEDSAMYFCASSVSGWSYEQYFGPGTRLTVT.

This clone was counted only a few times. V gene TRBV5-1 combines with J gene TRBJ2-5, with 7 positions matching TRBD2. Germline V gene lookup returns CDR1 SGHRS and CDR2 YFSETQ. The CDR3 covers 15 residues. V was pared by 0 bases and J by 3 bases, with 5 bases of the junction left unmatched. CDR3 coding DNA: TGCGCCAGCAGCTTGGTGCGTCTAGCGGAAGAGACCCAGTACTTC. This sequence encodes CASSLVRLAEETQYF.

The sample holds a few counts of this clone. The rearrangement links TRBV4-1 to TRBJ2-1; 8 nucleotides line up with TRBD2. The germline gives CDR1 MGHRA, CDR2 YSYEKL. The CDR3 contains 15 residues. J lost 3 bases, V lost 3 bases, and 4 bases had no gene match. The CDR3 nucleotides are TGCGCCAGCAGCCATCCAACTAGCGGCTACAATGAGCAGTTCTTC. It specifies CASSHPTSGYNEQFF.